Sequencing of this T cell receptor beta chain was carried out in a study of CD8+CD57+ T cells in acquired aplastic anemia (dated by TCRdb to 2016 to 2019). For the wider study: DNA extracted from sorted CD4+ and CD8+ cells had a mean of around 3 ug, with a range of roughly 0.18 to 27.4 ug. CD8+CD57+ expansion was defined as frequency above the mean frequency observed in healthy subjects.

Including cysteine and phenylalanine, the CDR3 has 13 amino acids. CDR3 DNA is the only sequence kept; it has 39 bases, read in frame from the first base. The germline V gene specifies KGHDR as CDR1 and SFDVKD as CDR2. V and J are truncated by 5 bases and 6 bases respectively, leaving an intervening sequence of 12 bases. Genomic DNA was used as template for profiling of TCR beta VDJ combinations and CDR3 sequences. An Illumina HiSeq 2000 was the platform used for TCR repertoire sequencing. Processing in the source paper ran as follows. TRBV/TRBJ rearrangement plots, CDR3 size and DJ length profiles, and Simpson's diversity index were used to assess repertoires. The immunodominant clone was defined as the most abundant DNA sequence in deep sequencing data. CDR3 amino acid sequences were checked for sharing between subjects and were compared against published repertoires and the VDJdb database. TCRdb passed the public sequencing reads through fastp at Q25 and MiXCR, retaining productive beta sequences. Each record represents a unique CDR3 protein, reported with the most common genes and DNA among its rows. Clone size and V and J calls follow TCRdb, not the original study. Across this sample there are roughly 160,000 distinct CDR3 sequences, with about two thirds seen only once. The ten largest clones take up around 45% of the sample.

As regards this clonotype: Which antigen it targets is not known. No much larger clone is present one base from it, and per-base qualities are unavailable.

Results the study describes overall, beyond this receptor: CD8+ Simpson's diversity did not differ significantly between patients and healthy controls (P=0.060). Although 25 to 30 CD8+ CDR3 sequences were shared by patients and controls, these sequences appeared highly expressed in patients and within the immunodominant clones of patients.

Flow cytometry had shown CD8+CD57+ cell expansion in the patients selected for sequencing. Every patient had a diagnosis of severe acquired aplastic anemia based on International Study of Aplastic Anemia and Agranulocytosis and Camitta criteria. At the time blood was sampled, none of the patients had received any therapy. The study deep-sequenced TCR repertoires of sorted CD4+ and CD8+ blood T cells from severe aplastic anemia patients and healthy subjects. Patients were enrolled in the USA under clinicaltrials.gov protocols 00001620, 01623167, 00001397, 00071045, 00081523 and 00961064. Ficoll-Paque density gradient centrifugation was used to isolate peripheral blood mononuclear cells. Before DNA extraction, CD4+ and CD8+ T cells were sorted by FACS or by magnetic beads.

The chain employs TRBV24-1 and TRBJ1-2, with an unclear D gene assignment. This receptor was obtained from a human donor with aplastic anemia. The sequenced sample was sorted CD4+, CD8+, or CD8+CD57+ T cells (not recorded which) from PBMCs. At the DNA level, the sequence is TGTGCCACCAGTGGCCTAGTAGTGGATGGCTACACCTTC. Its translation is CATSGLVVDGYTF.